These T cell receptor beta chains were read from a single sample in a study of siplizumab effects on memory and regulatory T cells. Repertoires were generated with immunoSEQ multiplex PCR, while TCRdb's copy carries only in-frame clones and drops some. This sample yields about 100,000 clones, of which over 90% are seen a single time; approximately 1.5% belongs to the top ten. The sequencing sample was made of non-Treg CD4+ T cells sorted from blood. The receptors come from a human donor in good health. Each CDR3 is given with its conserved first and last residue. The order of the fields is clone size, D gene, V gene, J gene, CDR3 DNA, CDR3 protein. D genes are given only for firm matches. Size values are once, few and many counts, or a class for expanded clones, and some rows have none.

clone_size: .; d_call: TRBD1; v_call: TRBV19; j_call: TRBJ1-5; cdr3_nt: TGTGCCAGTAGTACTGGACAGGGAAGCAATCAGCCCCAGCATTTT; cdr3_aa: CASSTGQGSNQPQHF
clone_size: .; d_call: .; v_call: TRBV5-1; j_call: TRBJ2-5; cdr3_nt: TGCGCCAGCAGCTTGGCGAGCGACCCCGCCGGAGAGACCCAGTACTTC; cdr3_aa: CASSLASDPAGETQYF
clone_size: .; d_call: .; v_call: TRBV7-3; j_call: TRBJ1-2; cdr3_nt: TGTGCCAGCAGCTTAGGGGCCAAGGGTTGGGGATCTAACTATGGCTACACCTTC; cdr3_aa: CASSLGAKGWGSNYGYTF
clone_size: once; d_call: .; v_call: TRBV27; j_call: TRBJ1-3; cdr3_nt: TGTGCCAGCAAGACCATGGGAGGCTCTGGAAACACCATATATTTT; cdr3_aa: CASKTMGGSGNTIYF
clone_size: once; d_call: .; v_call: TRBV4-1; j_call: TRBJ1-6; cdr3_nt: TGCGCCAGCAGCCAAAACCAGGGTGCTCCTAATTCACCCCTCCACTTT; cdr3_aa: CASSQNQGAPNSPLHF
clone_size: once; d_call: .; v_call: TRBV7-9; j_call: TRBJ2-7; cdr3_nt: TGTGCCAGCAGCTTAGCTTATACGGCCCAAATCTACTACGAGCAGTACTTC; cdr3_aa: CASSLAYTAQIYYEQYF
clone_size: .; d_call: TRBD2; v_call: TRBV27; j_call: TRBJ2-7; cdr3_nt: TGTGCCAGCAGCGACCTAGCGGGAGGGAACTACGAGCAGTACTTC; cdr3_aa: CASSDLAGGNYEQYF
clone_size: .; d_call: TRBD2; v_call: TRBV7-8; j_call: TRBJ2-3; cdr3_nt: TGTGCCAGCAGCACACGGACTAGCGGCATCACAGATACGCAGTATTTT; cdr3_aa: CASSTRTSGITDTQYF
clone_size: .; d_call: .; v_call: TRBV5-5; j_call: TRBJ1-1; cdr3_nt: TGTGCCAGCAGCGTACTCTCCGGGGCCCAACGACAAGCTTTCTTT; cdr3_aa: CASSVLSGAQRQAFF
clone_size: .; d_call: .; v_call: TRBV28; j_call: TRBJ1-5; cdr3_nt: TGTGCCAGCAGGAAACCCCAGGTTGGGGATAGCAATCAGCCCCAGCATTTT; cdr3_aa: CASRKPQVGDSNQPQHF
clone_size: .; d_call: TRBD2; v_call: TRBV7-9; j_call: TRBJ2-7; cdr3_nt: TGTGCCAGCGGGAAGGCGGGAGAGAGGGAGCAGTACTTC; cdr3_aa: CASGKAGEREQYF
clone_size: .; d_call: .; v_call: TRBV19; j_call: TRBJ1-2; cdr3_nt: TGTGCCAGTAGTCCCCCGGGGAGGGCTAACTATGGCTACACCTTC; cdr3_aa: CASSPPGRANYGYTF
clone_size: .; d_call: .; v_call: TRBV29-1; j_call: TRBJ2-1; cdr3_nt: TGCAGCGTTGTCGGGACTTATGACAATGAGCAGTTCTTC; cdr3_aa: CSVVGTYDNEQFF
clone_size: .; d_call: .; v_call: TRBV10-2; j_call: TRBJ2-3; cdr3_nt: TGCGCCTCAAAGATTCGTGTCGGGGGGCGCGGAGATACGCAGTATTTT; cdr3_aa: CASKIRVGGRGDTQYF
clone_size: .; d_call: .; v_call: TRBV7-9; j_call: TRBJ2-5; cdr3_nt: TGTGCCAGCAGAACGACAAACCAAGAGACCCAGTACTTC; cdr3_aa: CASRTTNQETQYF
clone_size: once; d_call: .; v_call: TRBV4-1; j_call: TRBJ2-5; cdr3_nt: TGCGCCAGCAGCCAATTAGGAATCAAAGAGACCCAGTACTTC; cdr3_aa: CASSQLGIKETQYF
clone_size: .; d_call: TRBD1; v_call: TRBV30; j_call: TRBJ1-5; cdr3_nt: TGTGCCTGGAGTGGGGGACAGGGCGGCAATCAGCCCCAGCATTTT; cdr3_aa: CAWSGGQGGNQPQHF
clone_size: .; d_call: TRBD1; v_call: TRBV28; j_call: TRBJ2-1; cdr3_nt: TGTGCCAGCAGTTTTGGGGCAGGGGGCTCTGATGAGCAGTTCTTC; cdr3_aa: CASSFGAGGSDEQFF
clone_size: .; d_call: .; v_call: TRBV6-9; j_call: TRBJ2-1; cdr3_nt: TGTGCCAGACCCAGCTCCTACAATGAGCAGTTCTTC; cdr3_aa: CARPSSYNEQFF
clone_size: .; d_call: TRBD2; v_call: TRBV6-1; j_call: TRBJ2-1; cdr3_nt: TGTGCCAGCTTGGTGGGGGGGAGGAATGAGCAGTTCTTC; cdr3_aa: CASLVGGRNEQFF
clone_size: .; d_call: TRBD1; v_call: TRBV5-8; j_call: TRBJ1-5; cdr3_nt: TGTGCCAGCAGCGCCGGGACAGAGTACGGTCAGCCCCAGCATTTT; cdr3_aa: CASSAGTEYGQPQHF
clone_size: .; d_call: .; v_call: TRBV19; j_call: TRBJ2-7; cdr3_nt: TGTGCCAGTAGCATATCCCCCAGAGGAGCGGACGAGCAGTACTTC; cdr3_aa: CASSISPRGADEQYF
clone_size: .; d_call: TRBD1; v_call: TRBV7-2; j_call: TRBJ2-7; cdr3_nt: TGTGCCAGCAGCAACCGACAGGGATTCTTCTCCTACGAGCAGTACTTC; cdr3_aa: CASSNRQGFFSYEQYF
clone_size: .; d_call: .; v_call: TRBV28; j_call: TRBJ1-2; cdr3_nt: TGTGCCAGCCTACGGGGGGGGCAGGGATCGGCTGGCTACACCTTC; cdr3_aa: CASLRGGQGSAGYTF
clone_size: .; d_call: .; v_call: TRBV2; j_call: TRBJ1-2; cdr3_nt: TGTGCCACCAGGGTAAGGGTACGAGATGGCTACACCTTC; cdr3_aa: CATRVRVRDGYTF
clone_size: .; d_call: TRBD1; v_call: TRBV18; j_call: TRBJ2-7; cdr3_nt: TGTGCCAGCTCACCAGACAGGGGGGAGCAGTACTTC; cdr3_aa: CASSPDRGEQYF
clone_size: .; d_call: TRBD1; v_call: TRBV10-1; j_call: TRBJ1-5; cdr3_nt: TGCGCCAGCAGAGCCGTAGGGACAGGGAGAAATAGCAATCAGCCCCAGCATTTT; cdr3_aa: CASRAVGTGRNSNQPQHF
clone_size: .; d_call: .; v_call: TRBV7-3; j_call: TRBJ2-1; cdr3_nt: TGTGCCAGCAGCCCCATGGGGCAGCCAGGCGATGAGCAGTTCTTC; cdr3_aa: CASSPMGQPGDEQFF
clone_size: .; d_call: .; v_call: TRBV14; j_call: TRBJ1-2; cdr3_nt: TGTGCCAGCAGCAACACACGAAACAGGCAACTTCCTCGCTACACCTTC; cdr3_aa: CASSNTRNRQLPRYTF
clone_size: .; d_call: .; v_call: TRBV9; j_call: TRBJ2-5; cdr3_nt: TGTGCCAGCAGCGTAGGTGTGAGACAAGAGACCCAGTACTTC; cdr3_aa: CASSVGVRQETQYF
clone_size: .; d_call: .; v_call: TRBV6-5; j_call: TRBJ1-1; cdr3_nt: TGTGCCAGCAGTCTCAGGGTGGGCACTGAAGCTTTCTTT; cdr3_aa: CASSLRVGTEAFF
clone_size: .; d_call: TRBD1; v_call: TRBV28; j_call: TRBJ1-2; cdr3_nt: TGTGCCAGCAGTTTAGGGACAGGGGGAGCTAAAAACTATGGCTACACCTTC; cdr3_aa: CASSLGTGGAKNYGYTF
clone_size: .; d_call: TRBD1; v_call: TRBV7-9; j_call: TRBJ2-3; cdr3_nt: TGTGCCAGCAGCATCCAGGGGGCGCGAGATACGCAGTATTTT; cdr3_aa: CASSIQGARDTQYF
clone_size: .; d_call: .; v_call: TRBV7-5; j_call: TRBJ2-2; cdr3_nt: .; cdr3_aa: CARSWGQGSSGELFF
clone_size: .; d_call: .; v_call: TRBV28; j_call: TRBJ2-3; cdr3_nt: TGTGCCAGCAGTTCGTCAGACAGACCAGATACGCAGTATTTT; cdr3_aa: CASSSSDRPDTQYF
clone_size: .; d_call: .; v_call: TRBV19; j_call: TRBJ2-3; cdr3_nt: TGTGCCAGTAGGCCGCCGGGACTTAGCACAGATACGCAGTATTTT; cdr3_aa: CASRPPGLSTDTQYF
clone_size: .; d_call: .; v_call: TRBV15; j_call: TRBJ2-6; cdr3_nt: TGTGCCACCAGCAGAGACAGGGAAACTGGGGCCAACGTCCTGACTTTC; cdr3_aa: CATSRDRETGANVLTF
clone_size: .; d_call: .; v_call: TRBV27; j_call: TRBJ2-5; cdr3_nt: TGTGCCAGCAGCCCGAAATCCACACGGTTAGAGACCCAGTACTTC; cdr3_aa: CASSPKSTRLETQYF
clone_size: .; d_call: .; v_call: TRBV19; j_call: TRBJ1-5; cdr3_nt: TGTGCCAGTAGACGGAATGGACAGATAAGCAATCAGCCCCAGCATTTT; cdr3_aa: CASRRNGQISNQPQHF